This paragraph covers one T cell receptor (beta chain) sequence. The source of the sample is a study of T cell repertoires in cytomegalovirus infection. Using its own MiXCR run on the reads, TCRdb lists one record per CDR3 protein. The sample holds 310,000 or so distinct CDR3 sequences; about 23% are singletons and the top ten take approximately 15%. This sequence originates from a human donor in good health (CMV status not recorded). Some clones in this sample may be carry-over from other donors' samples. The specimen was PBMCs.

The DNA of the CDR3 is TGTGCCAGTAGTATCGGGGGTAGCGGGGGGGGCCGCACAGATACGCAGTATTTT. Translated, it gives CASSIGGSGGGRTDTQYF. The V gene is TRBV19, the J gene TRBJ2-3; 11 nucleotides align to TRBD2. The CDR3 consists of 18 residues. CDR1 and CDR2 from the germline V gene are LNHDA and SQIVND (reference sequence). Trimming took 3 bases from V and 1 from J; bases not matched to a gene: 9.